The TCR beta chain described here comes from a study of T cell responses to AZD1222 COVID-19 vaccine. This CDR3 contains 15 residues. V lost 0 bases, J lost 7 bases, and 3 bases stayed unmatched. CDR1 is MNHEY and CDR2 is SVGEGT in the germline V gene. Study observations and caveats: Spike-specific TCR breadth and depth were elevated following two AZD1222 doses. Recipients of AZD1222 seropositive at baseline numbered only 6 or 7. Within unmutated variant regions lay the reported targets of nearly half of spike-specific TCRs. The donors showed a predominance of white British ancestry and of females, with possible underestimation of clonal diversity.

Notes on this clone: Its antigen remains unidentified.

Only in-frame clones appear in the TCRdb table, and some are missing; sequencing was by immunoSEQ multiplex PCR. The repertoire holds roughly 99,000 clones, with approximately 92% as singletons. The gene calls are TRBV6-2 or TRBV6-3 and TRBJ1-6; 7 nucleotides align to TRBD1. The sequence was collected from an adult who received the AZD1222 COVID-19 vaccine. Sequencing used peripheral blood, obtained 28 days after the second AZD1222 dose. This CDR3 reads CASSYSTRGNSPLHF. CDR3 bases: TGTGCCAGCAGTTACTCTACCAGGGGGAATTCACCCCTCCACTTT.